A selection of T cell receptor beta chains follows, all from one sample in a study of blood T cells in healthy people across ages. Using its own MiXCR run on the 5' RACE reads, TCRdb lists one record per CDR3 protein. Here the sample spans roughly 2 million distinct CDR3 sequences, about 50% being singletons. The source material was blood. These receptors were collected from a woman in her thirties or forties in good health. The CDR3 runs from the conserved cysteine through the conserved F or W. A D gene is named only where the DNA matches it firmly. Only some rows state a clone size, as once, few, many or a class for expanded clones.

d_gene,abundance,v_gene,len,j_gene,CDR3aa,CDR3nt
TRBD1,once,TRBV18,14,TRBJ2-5,CASSPPTGKETQYF,TGTGCCAGCTCACCACCGACAGGGAAAGAGACCCAGTACTTC
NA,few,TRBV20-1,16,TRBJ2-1,CSAQGGGRGYYNEQFF,TGCAGTGCCCAAGGGGGAGGGCGGGGGTACTACAATGAGCAGTTCTTC
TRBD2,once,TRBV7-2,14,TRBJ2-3,CASSVAGTVNTQYF,TGTGCCAGCAGCGTAGCGGGCACAGTCAATACGCAGTATTTT
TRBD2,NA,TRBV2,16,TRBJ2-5,CASSVLAEKYQETQYF,TGTGCCAGCAGTGTCCTAGCGGAGAAGTACCAAGAGACCCAGTACTTC
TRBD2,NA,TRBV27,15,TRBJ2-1,CASSLHGGGGNEQFF,TGTGCCAGCAGTTTGCACGGGGGGGGAGGGAATGAGCAGTTCTTC
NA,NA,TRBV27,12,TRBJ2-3,CASHPGAGTQYF,TGTGCCAGCCATCCGGGGGCCGGTACGCAGTATTTT
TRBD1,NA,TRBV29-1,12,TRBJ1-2,CSVESGGYGYTF,TGCAGCGTTGAATCAGGGGGCTATGGCTACACCTTC
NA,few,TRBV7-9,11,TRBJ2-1,CASRKNGEQFF,TGTGCCAGCAGAAAGAACGGGGAGCAGTTCTTC
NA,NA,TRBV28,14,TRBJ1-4,CASRGAPTNEKLFF,TGTGCCAGCAGGGGGGCACCAACTAATGAAAAACTGTTTTTT
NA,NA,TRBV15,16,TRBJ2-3,CATSSRKENPTDTQYF,TGTGCCACCAGCTCTCGAAAGGAAAACCCCACAGATACGCAGTATTTT
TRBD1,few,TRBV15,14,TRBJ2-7,CATSRIDRGYEQYF,TGTGCCACCAGCAGAATAGACAGGGGGTACGAGCAGTACTTC
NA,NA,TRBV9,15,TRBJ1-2,CASSLGSGDSYGYTF,TGTGCCAGCAGCCTAGGGTCCGGAGACAGCTATGGCTACACCTTC
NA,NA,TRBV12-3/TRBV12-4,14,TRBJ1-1,CASSLASTGGKAFF,TGTGCCAGCAGTTTAGCTTCAACGGGGGGGAAAGCTTTCTTT
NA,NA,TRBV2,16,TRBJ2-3,CASSEGWGRSTDTQYF,TGTGCCAGCAGTGAAGGGTGGGGCCGGAGCACAGATACGCAGTATTTT
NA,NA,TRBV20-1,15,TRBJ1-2,CSAGQVGGSNDGYTF,TGCAGTGCTGGCCAGGTCGGGGGATCCAACGATGGCTACACCTTC
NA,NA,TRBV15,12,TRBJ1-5,CATSNTLQPQHF,TGTGCCACCAGCAACACCCTTCAGCCCCAGCATTTT
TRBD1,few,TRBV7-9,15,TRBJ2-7,CASSWGQGISYEQYF,TGTGCCAGCAGCTGGGGACAGGGGATCTCCTACGAGCAGTACTTC
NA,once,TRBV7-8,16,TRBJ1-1,CASSLAVPGQGTEAFF,TGTGCCAGCAGCTTAGCCGTACCGGGACAAGGTACTGAAGCTTTCTTT
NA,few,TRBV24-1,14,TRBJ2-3,CATSQDGRTDTQYF,TGTGCCACCAGCCAGGATGGGCGCACAGATACGCAGTATTTT
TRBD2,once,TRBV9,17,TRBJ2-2,CASSRRLADYNTGELFF,TGTGCCAGCAGCCGAAGACTAGCGGACTACAACACCGGGGAGCTGTTTTTT
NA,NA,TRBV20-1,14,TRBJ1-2,CSAGPGHITYGYTF,TGCAGTGCTGGACCGGGGCATATAACCTATGGCTACACCTTC
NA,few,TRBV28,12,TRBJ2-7,CAIRDTHYEQYF,TGTGCCATCCGGGACACCCACTACGAGCAGTACTTC
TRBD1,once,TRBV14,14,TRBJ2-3,CASSRQGGADTQYF,TGTGCCAGCAGCCGACAGGGTGGAGCAGATACGCAGTATTTT
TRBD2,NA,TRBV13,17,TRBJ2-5,CASSNPLGGDSQETQYF,TGTGCCAGCAGCAACCCCTTGGGAGGGGACTCCCAAGAGACCCAGTACTTC
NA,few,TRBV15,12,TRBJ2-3,CATRGVPDTQYF,TGTGCCACAAGGGGGGTCCCAGATACGCAGTATTTT
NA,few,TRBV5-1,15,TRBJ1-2,CASSPHDSINYGYTF,TGCGCCAGCAGCCCTCATGACAGCATTAACTATGGCTACACCTTC
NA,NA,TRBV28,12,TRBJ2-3,CASTKDGDTQYF,TGTGCCAGCACTAAAGACGGAGATACGCAGTATTTT
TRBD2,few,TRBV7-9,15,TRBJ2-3,CASTNSGVNTDTQYF,TGTGCCAGCACAAATAGCGGGGTGAACACAGATACGCAGTATTTT
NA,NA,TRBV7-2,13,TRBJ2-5,CASSARPRETQYF,TGTGCCAGCAGCGCAAGGCCCAGGGAGACCCAGTACTTC
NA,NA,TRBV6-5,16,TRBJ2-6,CASSYRDRLGANVLTF,TGTGCCAGCAGTTACCGGGACCGACTTGGGGCCAACGTCCTGACTTTC
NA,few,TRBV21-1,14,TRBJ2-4,CASSTRDYQNIQYF,TGTGCCAGCAGCACCCGGGACTACCAAAACATTCAGTACTTC
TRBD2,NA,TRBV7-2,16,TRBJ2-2,CASSLQAGGRGGELFF,TGTGCCAGCAGCTTACAAGCGGGGGGGCGTGGTGGGGAGCTGTTTTTT
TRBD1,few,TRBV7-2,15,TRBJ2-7,CASSPIGTGAYEQYF,TGTGCCAGCAGCCCCATCGGGACAGGGGCCTACGAGCAGTACTTC
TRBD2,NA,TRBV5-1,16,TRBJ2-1,CASSWTSGGIYNEQFF,TGCGCCAGCAGCTGGACTAGCGGGGGGATTTACAATGAGCAGTTCTTC
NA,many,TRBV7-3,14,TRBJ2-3,CASSLGPHTDTQYF,TGTGCCAGCAGCTTAGGTCCACACACAGATACGCAGTATTTT
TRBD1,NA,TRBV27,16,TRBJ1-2,CASSLMGTGVNYGYTF,TGTGCCAGCAGTTTAATGGGGACAGGGGTTAACTATGGCTACACCTTC
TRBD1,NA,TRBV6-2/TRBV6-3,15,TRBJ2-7,CASRFGTGGNYEQYF,TGTGCCAGCAGATTCGGGACAGGGGGGAACTACGAGCAGTACTTC
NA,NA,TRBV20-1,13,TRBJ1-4,CSATRTASGKLFF,TGCAGTGCTACGCGGACAGCCTCTGGAAAACTGTTTTTT
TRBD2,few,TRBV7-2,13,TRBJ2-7,CASSLEGLAVQYF,TGTGCCAGCAGCTTAGAGGGACTAGCGGTCCAGTACTTC
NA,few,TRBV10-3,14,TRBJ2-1,CAISKIGTLNEQFF,TGTGCCATCAGTAAGATCGGGACGCTCAATGAGCAGTTCTTC
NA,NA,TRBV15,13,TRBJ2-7,CATSRDNPHYRYF,TGTGCCACCAGCAGAGATAACCCCCACTACCGGTACTTC
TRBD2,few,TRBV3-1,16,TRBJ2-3,CASSQAGGGRPDTQYF,TGTGCCAGCAGCCAAGCGGGGGGAGGGCGCCCAGATACGCAGTATTTT
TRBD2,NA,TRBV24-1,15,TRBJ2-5,CATSDPTSGEETQYF,TGTGCCACCAGTGACCCTACTAGCGGGGAAGAGACCCAGTACTTC
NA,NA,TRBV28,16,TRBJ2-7,CASSLPSTLGGYEQYF,TGTGCCAGCAGTTTACCAAGTACATTAGGCGGCTACGAGCAGTACTTC
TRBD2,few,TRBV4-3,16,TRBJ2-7,CASSQYRLAGAYEQYF,TGCGCCAGCAGCCAATACCGACTAGCGGGGGCCTACGAGCAGTACTTC
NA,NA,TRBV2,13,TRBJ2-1,CASSEARGAEQFF,TGTGCCAGCAGTGAAGCACGAGGGGCCGAGCAGTTCTTC
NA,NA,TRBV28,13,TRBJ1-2,CASTVQGTYGYTF,TGTGCCAGCACTGTACAGGGCACCTATGGCTACACCTTC
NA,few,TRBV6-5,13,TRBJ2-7,CASRPTGFGEQYF,TGTGCCAGCAGACCAACAGGGTTTGGAGAGCAGTACTTC
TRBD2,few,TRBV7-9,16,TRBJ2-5,CASSLTGTSHQETQYF,TGTGCCAGCAGCCTTACCGGGACTAGTCACCAAGAGACCCAGTACTTC
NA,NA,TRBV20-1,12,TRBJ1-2,CSARDTGYGYTF,TGCAGTGCTAGAGATACAGGTTATGGCTACACCTTC
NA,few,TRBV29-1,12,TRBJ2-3,CSVWDHTDTQYF,TGCAGCGTATGGGATCACACAGATACGCAGTATTTT
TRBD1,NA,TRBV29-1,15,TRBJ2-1,CSGETWGTGYNEQFF,TGCAGCGGTGAAACCTGGGGGACAGGGTACAATGAGCAGTTCTTC
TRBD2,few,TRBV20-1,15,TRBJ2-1,CSARTSGANPNEQFF,TGCAGTGCTAGGACTAGCGGGGCGAACCCCAATGAGCAGTTCTTC
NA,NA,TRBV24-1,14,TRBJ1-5,CATAQGHSNQPQHF,TGTGCCACCGCACAGGGCCATAGCAATCAGCCCCAGCATTTT
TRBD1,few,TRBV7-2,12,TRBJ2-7,CASSKQGDEQYF,TGTGCCAGCAGCAAACAGGGGGACGAGCAGTACTTC
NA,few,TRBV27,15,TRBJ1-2,CASSLNAGLAAGYTF,TGTGCCAGCAGTTTAAACGCAGGGTTGGCGGCGGGCTACACCTTC
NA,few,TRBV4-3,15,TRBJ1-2,CASSQEPRGGYGYTF,TGCGCCAGCAGCCAAGAACCCAGGGGTGGTTATGGCTACACCTTC
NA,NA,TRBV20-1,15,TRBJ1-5,CSLQGGAWGNQPQHF,TGCAGTCTTCAGGGTGGGGCGTGGGGCAATCAGCCCCAGCATTTT
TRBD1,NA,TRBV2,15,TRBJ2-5,CASYLPGQPTEKQYF,TGTGCCAGCTACCTTCCGGGACAGCCAACAGAAAAGCAGTACTTC
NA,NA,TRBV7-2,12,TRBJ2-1,CASSQPPSEQFF,TGTGCCAGCAGCCAACCGCCGAGTGAGCAGTTCTTC